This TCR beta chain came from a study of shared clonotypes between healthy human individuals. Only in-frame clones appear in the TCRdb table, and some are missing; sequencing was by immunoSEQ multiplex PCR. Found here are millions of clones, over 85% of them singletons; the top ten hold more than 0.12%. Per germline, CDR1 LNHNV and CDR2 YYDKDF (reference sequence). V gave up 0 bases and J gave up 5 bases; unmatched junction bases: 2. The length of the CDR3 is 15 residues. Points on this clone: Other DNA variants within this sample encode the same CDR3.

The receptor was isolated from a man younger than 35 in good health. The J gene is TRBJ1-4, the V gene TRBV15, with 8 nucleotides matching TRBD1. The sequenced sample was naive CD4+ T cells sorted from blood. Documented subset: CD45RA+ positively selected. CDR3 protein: CATSRDRTGNEKLFF. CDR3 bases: TGTGCCACCAGCAGAGATCGGACAGGGAATGAAAAACTGTTTTTT. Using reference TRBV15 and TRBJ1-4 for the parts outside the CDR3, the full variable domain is DAMVIQNPRYQVTQFGKPVTLSCSQTLNHNVMYWYQQKSSQAPKLLFHYYDKDFNNEADTPDNFQSRRPNTSFCFLDIRSPGLGDTAMYLCATSRDRTGNEKLFFGSGTQLSVL.